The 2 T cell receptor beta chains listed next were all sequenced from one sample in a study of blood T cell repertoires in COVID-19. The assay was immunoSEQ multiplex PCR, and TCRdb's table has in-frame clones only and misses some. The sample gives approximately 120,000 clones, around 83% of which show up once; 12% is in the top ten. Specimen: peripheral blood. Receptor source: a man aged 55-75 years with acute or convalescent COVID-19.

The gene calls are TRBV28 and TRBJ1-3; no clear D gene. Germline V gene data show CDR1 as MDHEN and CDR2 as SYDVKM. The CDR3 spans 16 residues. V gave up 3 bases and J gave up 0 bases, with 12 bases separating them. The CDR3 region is CASSFPGISSGNTIYF. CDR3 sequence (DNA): TGTGCCAGCAGTTTTCCGGGGATCTCCTCTGGAAACACCATATATTTT. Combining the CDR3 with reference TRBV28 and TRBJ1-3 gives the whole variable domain DVKVTQSSRYLVKRTGEKVFLECVQDMDHENMFWYRQDPGLGLRLIYFSYDVKMKEKGDIPEGYSVSREKKERFSLILESASTNQTSMYLCASSFPGISSGNTIYFGEGSWLTVV.

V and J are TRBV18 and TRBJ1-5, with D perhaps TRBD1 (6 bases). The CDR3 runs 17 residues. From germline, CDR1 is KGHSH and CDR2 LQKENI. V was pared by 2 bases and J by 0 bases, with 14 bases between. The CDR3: CASSPTGQTNSNQPQHF. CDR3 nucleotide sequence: TGTGCCAGCTCACCAACGGGACAAACAAATAGCAATCAGCCCCAGCATTTT.